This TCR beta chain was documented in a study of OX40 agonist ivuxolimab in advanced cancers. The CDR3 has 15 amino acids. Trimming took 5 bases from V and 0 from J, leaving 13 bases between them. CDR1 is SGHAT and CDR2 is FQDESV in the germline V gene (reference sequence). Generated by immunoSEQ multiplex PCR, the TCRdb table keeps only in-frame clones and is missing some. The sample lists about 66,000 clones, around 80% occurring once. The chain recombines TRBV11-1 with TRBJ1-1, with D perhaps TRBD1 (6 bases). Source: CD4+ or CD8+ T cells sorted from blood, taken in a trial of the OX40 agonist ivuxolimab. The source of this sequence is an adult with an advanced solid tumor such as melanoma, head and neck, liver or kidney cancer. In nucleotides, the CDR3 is TGTGCCAGCAGCGAAACGGGGGCCATGAACACTGAAGCTTTCTTT. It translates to CASSETGAMNTEAFF.